Presented here are 21 T cell receptor beta chains from one specimen sequenced in a study of T-cell reconstitution after alpha-beta-depleted transplantation in children. Construction of the TCRbeta library involved unique molecular identifiers. From the PCR reads, TCRdb called clonotypes with MiXCR, one entry per CDR3 protein. Of about 180,000 distinct CDR3 sequences listed, more than 9.5% are singletons. The material sequenced was PBMCs, taken before TCRalphabeta/CD19-depleted stem cell transplant. The origin of the receptors is a boy between 2 and 15 years old with acute myeloid leukemia, due to receive a stem cell transplant.

This clonotype was seen at least ten times. CDR3 nucleotides: TGCGCCAGCAGCTTGGGGAATTCGAACATGAACACTGAAGCTTTCTTT. Its translation: CASSLGNSNMNTEAFF. The chain joins TRBV5-1 to TRBJ1-1; D remains ambiguous. Trimming took 0 bases from V and 0 from J, leaving 12 bases between them. This CDR3 region has 16 residues. Germline CDR1 is SGHRS and CDR2 is YFSETQ.

Ten or more counts support this clonotype. Mismatch with germline at one junction end may stem from a read error. The chain couples TRBV6-5 to TRBJ2-7, with a weak D call TRBD2 (5 bases). This CDR3 contains 17 residues. CDR1 is MNHEY and CDR2 is SVGAGI in the germline V gene. The CDR3 loop is CAISYSGARADVYEQYF. CDR3 DNA sequence: TGTGCCATCAGTTACTCTGGTGCACGAGCGGACGTCTATGAGCAGTACTTC.

Note on this clonotype: A read error may be the cause here, since a much bigger clone is one base away. This chain connects TRBV30 to TRBJ2-2; 9 nucleotides match TRBD2. The CDR3 has 15 amino acids. The germline gives CDR1 GTSNPN, CDR2 SVGIG (reference sequence). This CDR3 reads CAWESGGKNTGELLF. The CDR3 DNA is TGTGCCTGGGAAAGCGGGGGGAAAAACACCGGGGAGCTGCTTTTT.

This clonotype was seen at least ten times. The chain employs TRBV5-1 and TRBJ2-5; TRBD2 aligns across 11 bases. The CDR3 contains 16 residues. Germline CDR1 is SGHRS and CDR2 is YFSETQ. V shed 0 bases and J 4 bases; nucleotides not matched to a gene: 5. The chain's CDR3 is CASSLGAGTSGETQYF. The CDR3 bases are TGCGCCAGCAGCTTGGGAGCCGGGACTAGCGGAGAGACCCAGTACTTC.

This clonotype has only a few counts. V usage is TRBV2 and J usage is TRBJ2-7, with D tentatively TRBD1 (6 bases). CDR3 length: 14 residues. In germline, CDR1 is SNHLY, CDR2 FYNNEI. The V and J ends lost 6 bases and 9 bases respectively, with 21 bases between them. In nucleotides, the CDR3 is TGTGCCAGCAGGGACAGCTATCCTTCTTTGGGGCAGTACTTC. Encoded protein: CASRDSYPSLGQYF.

This clonotype was seen a handful of times. The chain carries TRBV20-1 and TRBJ2-5, with 10 bases that match TRBD2. CDR3 size: 15 residues. Germline V CDR1 and CDR2: DFQATT, SNEGSKA (reference sequence). The J segment lost 1 base and the V segment lost 6 bases, leaving 8 bases of the junction unmatched. The chain's CDR3 is CSAPRASGSQETQYF. The CDR3 DNA reads TGCAGTGCCCCGCGGGCTAGCGGGAGCCAAGAGACCCAGTACTTC.

This clonotype was seen repeatedly, ten times or more. V usage is TRBV27 and J usage is TRBJ2-1; 9 nucleotides align to TRBD1. Trimming took 5 bases from V and 2 from J; bases not matched to a gene: 4. CDR1 is MNHEY and CDR2 is SMNVEV in the germline V gene (reference sequence). The CDR3 consists of 15 residues. The CDR3: CASSTGTGPYNEQFF. In nucleotides, the CDR3 is TGTGCCAGCAGTACCGGGACAGGGCCCTACAATGAGCAGTTCTTC.

This clonotype was found many times. This sequence joins TRBV27 and TRBJ2-1; 9 nucleotides match TRBD2. With V trimmed by 4 bases and J by 8 bases, 9 bases remained unmatched. Germline lookup yields CDR1 MNHEY and CDR2 SMNVEV (reference sequence). The CDR3 sequence is 15 residues long. The CDR3 is CASSSPGLAVDEQFF. The CDR3 bases are TGTGCCAGCAGTTCGCCGGGACTAGCAGTCGATGAGCAGTTCTTC.

This clonotype was counted many times. The chain couples TRBV5-5 to TRBJ1-5; D is undetermined. The CDR3 contains 12 residues. CDR1 is SGHKS, CDR2 YYEKEE, per germline (reference sequence). V gave up 2 bases and J gave up 4 bases, with 4 bases separating them. CDR3 sequence reads: CASSFPNQPQHF. The CDR3 coding sequence is TGTGCCAGCAGCTTCCCAAATCAGCCCCAGCATTTT.

This clonotype was picked up many times. This chain links TRBV29-1 with TRBJ2-5; 10 positions match TRBD2. The CDR3 spans 14 residues. Germline V gene sequence: CDR1 SQVTM, CDR2 ANQGSEA. V lost 3 bases and J lost 2; bases outside the gene matches: 3. CDR3 loop: CSVDLLAGQETQYF. In DNA, the CDR3 is TGCAGCGTTGATTTACTAGCGGGGCAAGAGACCCAGTACTTC.

This clonotype was seen at least ten times. The rearrangement uses TRBV2 and TRBJ2-3; 7 bases are a match to TRBD1. J lost 4 bases, V lost 4 bases, and 2 bases had no gene match. The germline gives CDR1 SNHLY, CDR2 FYNNEI. This CDR3 has 13 residues. The CDR3 DNA sequence: TGTGCCAGCAGTGGGGACAGCTCAGATACGCAGTATTTT. This codes for CASSGDSSDTQYF.

This clonotype was seen repeatedly, ten times or more. This chain connects TRBV9 to TRBJ2-7, with 9 bases that match TRBD2. From germline, CDR1 is SGDLS and CDR2 YYNGEE. This CDR3 has 15 amino acids. Unmatched junction bases numbered 5, after V lost 0 bases and J lost 4 bases. The CDR3 coding sequence is TGTGCCAGCAGCGTAGCTCCTAGCGGGATTTACGAGCAGTACTTC. Translating gives CASSVAPSGIYEQYF.

This clonotype was picked up a small number of times. The genes are TRBV5-1 and TRBJ2-3, with D maybe TRBD2 (6 bases). CDR3 length equals 17 residues. Trimming shortened V by 5 bases and J by 3 bases, and 22 bases separated the two germline ends. The germline gives CDR1 SGHRS, CDR2 YFSETQ. CDR3 DNA: TGCGCCAGCAGGCCGCCCTACTTGGGGGGTAGGACAGATACGCAGTATTTT. Residues: CASRPPYLGGRTDTQYF.

This clonotype has at least ten counts. This chain connects TRBV7-2 to TRBJ2-1; TRBD2 is a possible D gene (6 bases). This CDR3 is 15 amino acids long. Between the trimmed V and J ends, which lost 7 bases and 8 bases, there was a span of 21 bases. Germline V gene lookup returns CDR1 SGHTA and CDR2 FQGNSA. CDR3 sequence: CASTRRVATGDEQFF. DNA of the CDR3: TGTGCCAGCACACGGAGGGTAGCTACTGGGGATGAGCAGTTCTTC.

This clonotype was observed many times. This chain joins TRBV12-3 or TRBV12-4 and TRBJ1-4, with D possibly being TRBD1 (6 bases). Between the trimmed V and J ends, which lost 3 bases and 7 bases, there was a span of 9 bases. This CDR3 has 13 amino acids. CDR3 sequence reads: CASSFQGTEKLFF. The CDR3 DNA reads TGTGCCAGCAGTTTTCAGGGGACTGAAAAACTGTTTTTT.

This clonotype was seen only a few times. The J gene is TRBJ2-1, the V gene TRBV20-1; D is undetermined. CDR1 is DFQATT and CDR2 is SNEGSKA in the germline V gene (reference sequence). V lost 0 bases and J lost 4, with 16 bases in between. The length of the CDR3 is 16 residues. As DNA, the CDR3 is TGCAGTGCTAGAGATGGTAGGCTACTGACATACAATGAGCAGTTCTTC. As protein: CSARDGRLLTYNEQFF.

This clonotype has at least ten counts. The V gene is TRBV10-2, the J gene TRBJ1-1; D remains unclear. The V gene lost 8 bases and the J gene lost 0 bases, with 13 bases spanning the gap. The CDR3 length is 14 residues. Germline CDR1 is WSHSY and CDR2 is SAAADI. The CDR3 spells CASLPLAVNTEAFF. CDR3 nucleotide sequence: TGCGCCAGCCTTCCACTAGCAGTGAACACTGAAGCTTTCTTT.

This clonotype was seen many times. The chain combines TRBV7-3 with TRBJ2-3, with D unresolved. The CDR3 loop spans 15 amino acids. Germline CDR1 and CDR2: SGHTA and FQGTGA. V lost 1 base and J lost 3, with 11 bases in between. The CDR3 DNA reads TGTGCCAGCAGCTTAAATCCCTCTCGGACAGATACGCAGTATTTT. Encoded protein: CASSLNPSRTDTQYF. Drawing the rest from reference TRBV7-3 and TRBJ2-3, the complete variable domain is GAGVSQTPSNKVTEKGKYVELRCDPISGHTALYWYRQSLGQGPEFLIYFQGTGAADDSGLPNDRFFAVRPEGSVSTLKIQRTERGDSAVYLCASSLNPSRTDTQYFGPGTRLTVL.

The J gene is TRBJ2-1, the V gene TRBV4-1, with TRBD2 identical over 9 bases. The CDR3 consists of 16 residues. CDR1 MGHRA and CDR2 YSYEKL come from the germline V gene. V gave up 0 bases and J gave up 4 bases; unmatched junction bases: 4. For the CDR3, the DNA is TGCGCCAGCAGCCAAGATGGCGGGAGGGCGTACAATGAGCAGTTCTTC. This gives the protein CASSQDGGRAYNEQFF.

This clonotype was recorded at least ten times. The chain joins TRBV15 to TRBJ2-7; 8 nucleotides align to TRBD1. Germline trimming cut 0 bases from V and 3 bases from J; bases unmatched to any gene: 1. This CDR3 has 14 amino acids. Per the germline V gene, CDR1 is LNHNV and CDR2 is YYDKDF (reference sequence). The DNA of the CDR3 is TGTGCCACCAGCAGAGAGGGGACAGGCTACGAGCAGTACTTC. Protein sequence: CATSREGTGYEQYF.

The sample holds many counts of this clonotype. The chain is built from TRBV15 and TRBJ1-3, with 7 bases identical to TRBD1. Germline values: CDR1 LNHNV, CDR2 YYDKDF (reference sequence). CDR3 length: 16 amino acids. V was clipped by 4 bases and J by 0 bases; unmatched bases: 6. CDR3 DNA sequence: TGTGCCACCAGCACTCCGGGACAGAGCTCTGGAAACACCATATATTTT. Its protein is CATSTPGQSSGNTIYF.